The text below deals with one TCR beta chain. Its matching antigen is unknown. The data belong to a study of cytomegalovirus exposure and HLA in healthy donors. At the level of the study: Within an early data release were 80 million to 90 million unique TCRs drawn from HLA-typed donors. Broader study findings: The authors assumed roughly uniform sequencing depth across donors for presence/absence analyses. Later analysis associated a missense DCLRE1C variant with TCR beta V- and J-gene trimming.

The PCR ran on 60 Vbeta and 13 Jbeta primers. Profiling relied on immunoSEQ multiplex PCR, and the TCRdb table lists in-frame clones only, not all of them. Among some 130,000 clones, nearly 80% were seen once, and the ten largest hold around 2%. CDR3 size: 14 residues. Trimming stripped 3 bases from V and 3 bases from J, with 12 bases between. Germline CDR1 and CDR2: SEHNR and FQNEAQ (reference sequence). The TCR originated in a man between 25 and 39 years old in good health and CMV-seronegative. The V gene is TRBV7-9, the J gene TRBJ2-7; D might be TRBD1 (5 bases). The sequenced sample consisted of PBMCs. The DNA for the CDR3 is TGTGCCAGCAGCTTGGGAACAGGATACTACGAGCAGTACTTC. This encodes CASSLGTGYYEQYF.